A selection of T cell receptor beta chains follows, all from one sample in a study of T-cell memory formation after mild COVID-19. TCRdb re-called the 5' RACE reads with MiXCR, one entry per CDR3 protein. Seen here are about 280,000 distinct CDR3 sequences, under 8.5% observed once, and the top ten hold approximately 22%. The sample was PBMCs or a T cell subset sorted from them (not recorded which). These TCRs come from a man between 18 and 29 years old who had mild COVID-19 (a few samples of this study predate the infection). Cell type and time point are not known. CDR3s leave out the opening cysteine and the closing phenylalanine or tryptophan.

V gene,CDR3 protein
TRBV7-9,ASSNSYSTDTQY
TRBV29-1,SLRQGGTDTQY
TRBV7-3,ASSKPGEQETQY
TRBV28,ASSFASAGGEAF
TRBV5-1,ASSFDRGNFNYGYT
TRBV28,ASSLGDRAGTGGSSYNEQF
TRBV4-3,ASRDQRDQPQH
TRBV5-1,ASSSASSGNTIY
TRBV6-2/TRBV6-3,ASSYGRSSYEQY
TRBV7-6,ASSFHRGEAF
TRBV6-6,ASSQDRVQPQH
TRBV5-1,ASSVASATNEKLF
TRBV6-1,ASTLMMLGYEQY
TRBV20-1,SATPGEAPQY
TRBV13,ASSLPRSKPDYTGELF
TRBV18,ASSPSILQNTGELF
TRBV6-4,ASTKRTEAF
TRBV7-9,ASSLGGSEQF
TRBV7-9,ASSRPKGTEQETQY
TRBV5-1,ASSLVPGGNQPQH
TRBV10-3,AINPGQPGGYT
TRBV6-2/TRBV6-3,ASSYRGQGNQPQH
TRBV12-3/TRBV12-4,ASSFRDNQPQH
TRBV3-1,ASSQANTDSPLH
TRBV30,AWTPNWDRVDRRTEAF
TRBV14,ASSLGTGQGFGAGEPF
TRBV4-1,ASSQAGASSPEQY
TRBV7-9,ASSFSTGGTDTQY
TRBV25-1,ASSELGTLNEQF
TRBV21-1,ASNSRRDNEQF
TRBV2,ASSGRGQSNSPLH
TRBV5-1,ASSPEPNTEAF
TRBV7-2,ASSPSGAAGSGNEQF
TRBV6-1,ASSHAGTGVGYT
TRBV7-9,ASSLGGLVYTEAF
TRBV7-7,ASGLKTHSPLH
TRBV5-1,ASSLGMNTEAF
TRBV2,ASSVGERGGQTQY
TRBV10-3,AISDETLSSYEQY
TRBV6-5,ASSPGRRGSNTGELF
TRBV12-3/TRBV12-4,ASSLLAGSKNSPLH
TRBV11-3,ASSLSRDHQETQY